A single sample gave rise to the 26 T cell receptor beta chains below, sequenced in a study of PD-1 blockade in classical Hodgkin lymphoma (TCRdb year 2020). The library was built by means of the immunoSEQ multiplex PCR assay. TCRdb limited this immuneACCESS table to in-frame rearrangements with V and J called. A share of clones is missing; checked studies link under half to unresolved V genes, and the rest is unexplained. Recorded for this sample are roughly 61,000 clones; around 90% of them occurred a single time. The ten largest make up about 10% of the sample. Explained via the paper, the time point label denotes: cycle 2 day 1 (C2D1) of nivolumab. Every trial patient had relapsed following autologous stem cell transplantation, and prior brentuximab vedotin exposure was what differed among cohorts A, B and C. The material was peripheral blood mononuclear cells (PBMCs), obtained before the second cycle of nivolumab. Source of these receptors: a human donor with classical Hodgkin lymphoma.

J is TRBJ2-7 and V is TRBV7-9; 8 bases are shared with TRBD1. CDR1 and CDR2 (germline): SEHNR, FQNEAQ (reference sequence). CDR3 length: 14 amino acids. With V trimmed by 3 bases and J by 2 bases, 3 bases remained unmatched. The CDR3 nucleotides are TGTGCCAGCAGCTTCCGGGACAGGACCTACGAGCAGTACTTC. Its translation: CASSFRDRTYEQYF.

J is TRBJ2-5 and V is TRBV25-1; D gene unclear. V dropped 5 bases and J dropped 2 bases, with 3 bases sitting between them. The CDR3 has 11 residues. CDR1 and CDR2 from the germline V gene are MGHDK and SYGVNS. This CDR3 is CASSTQETQYF. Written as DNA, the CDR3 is TGTGCCAGCAGTACACAAGAGACCCAGTACTTC.

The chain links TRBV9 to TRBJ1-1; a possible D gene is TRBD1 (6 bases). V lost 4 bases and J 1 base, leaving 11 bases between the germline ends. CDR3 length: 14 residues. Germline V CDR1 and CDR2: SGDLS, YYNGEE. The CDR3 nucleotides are TGTGCCAGCAGCCGGACAGCCTCGAACACTGAAGCTTTCTTT. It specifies CASSRTASNTEAFF.

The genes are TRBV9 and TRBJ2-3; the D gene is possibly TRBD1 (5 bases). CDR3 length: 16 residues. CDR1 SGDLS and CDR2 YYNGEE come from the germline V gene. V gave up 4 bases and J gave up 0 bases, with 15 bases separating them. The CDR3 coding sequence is TGTGCCAGCAGCACAGGACCATATTCTAGCACAGATACGCAGTATTTT. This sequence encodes CASSTGPYSSTDTQYF. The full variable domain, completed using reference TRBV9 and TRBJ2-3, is DSGVTQTPKHLITATGQRVTLRCSPRSGDLSVYWYQQSLDQGLQFLIQYYNGEERAKGNILERFSAQQFPDLHSELNLSSLELGDSALYFCASSTGPYSSTDTQYFGPGTRLTVL.

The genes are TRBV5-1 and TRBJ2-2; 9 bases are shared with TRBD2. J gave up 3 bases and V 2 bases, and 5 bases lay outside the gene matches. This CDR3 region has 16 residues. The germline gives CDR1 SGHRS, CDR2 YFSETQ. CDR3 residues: CASSFERGADTGELFF. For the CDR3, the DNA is TGCGCCAGCAGCTTTGAGCGGGGGGCGGACACCGGGGAGCTGTTTTTT.

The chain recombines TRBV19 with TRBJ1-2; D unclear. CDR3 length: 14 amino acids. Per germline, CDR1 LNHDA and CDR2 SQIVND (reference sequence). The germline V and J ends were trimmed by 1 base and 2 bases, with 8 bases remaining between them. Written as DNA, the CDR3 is TGTGCCAGTAGTATAGTGGGCTGGAACTATGGCTACACCTTC. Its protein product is CASSIVGWNYGYTF.

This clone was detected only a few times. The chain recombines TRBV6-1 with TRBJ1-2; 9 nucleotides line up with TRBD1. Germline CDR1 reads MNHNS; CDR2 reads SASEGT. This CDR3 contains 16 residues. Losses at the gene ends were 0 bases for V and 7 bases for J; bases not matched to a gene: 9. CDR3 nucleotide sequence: TGTGCCAGCAGTGAAGCATGGGGCCCGACAGGGGGTGGCTACACCTTC. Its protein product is CASSEAWGPTGGGYTF.

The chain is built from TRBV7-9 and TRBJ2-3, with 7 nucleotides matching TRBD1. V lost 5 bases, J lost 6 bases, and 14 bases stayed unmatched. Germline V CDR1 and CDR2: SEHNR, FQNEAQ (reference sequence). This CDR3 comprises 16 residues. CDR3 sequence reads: CASSRPRQGPTDTQYF. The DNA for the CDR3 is TGTGCCAGCAGCCGCCCTCGACAGGGCCCGACGGATACGCAGTATTTT. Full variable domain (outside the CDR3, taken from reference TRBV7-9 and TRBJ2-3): DTGVSQNPRHKITKRGQNVTFRCDPISEHNRLYWYRQTLGQGPEFLTYFQNEAQLEKSRLLSDRFSAERPKGSFSTLEIQRTEQGDSAMYLCASSRPRQGPTDTQYFGPGTRLTVL.

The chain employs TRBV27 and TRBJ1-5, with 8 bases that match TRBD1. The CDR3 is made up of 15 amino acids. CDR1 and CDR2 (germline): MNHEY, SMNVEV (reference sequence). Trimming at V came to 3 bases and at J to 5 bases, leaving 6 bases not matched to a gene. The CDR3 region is CASSFGQGGDQPQHF. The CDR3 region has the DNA TGTGCCAGCAGTTTCGGACAGGGTGGGGATCAGCCCCAGCATTTT.

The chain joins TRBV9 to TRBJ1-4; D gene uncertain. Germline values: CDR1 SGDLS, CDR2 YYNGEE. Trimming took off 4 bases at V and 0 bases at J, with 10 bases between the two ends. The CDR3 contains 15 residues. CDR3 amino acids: CASSPDGATNEKLFF. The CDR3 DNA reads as TGTGCCAGCAGCCCAGACGGCGCAACTAATGAAAAACTGTTTTTT.

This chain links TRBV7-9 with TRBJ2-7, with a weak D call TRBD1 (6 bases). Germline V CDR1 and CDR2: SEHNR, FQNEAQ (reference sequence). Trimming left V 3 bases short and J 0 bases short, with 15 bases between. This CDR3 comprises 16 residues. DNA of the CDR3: TGTGCCAGCAGCTTTACGACAGGACGTAGCTCCTACGAGCAGTACTTC. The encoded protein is CASSFTTGRSSYEQYF.

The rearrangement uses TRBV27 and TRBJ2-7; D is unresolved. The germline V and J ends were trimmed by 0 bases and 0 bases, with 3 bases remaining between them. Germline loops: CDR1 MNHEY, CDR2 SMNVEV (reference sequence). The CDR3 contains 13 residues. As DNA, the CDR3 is TGTGCCAGCAGTTTATCGCCCTCCTACGAGCAGTACTTC. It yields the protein CASSLSPSYEQYF.

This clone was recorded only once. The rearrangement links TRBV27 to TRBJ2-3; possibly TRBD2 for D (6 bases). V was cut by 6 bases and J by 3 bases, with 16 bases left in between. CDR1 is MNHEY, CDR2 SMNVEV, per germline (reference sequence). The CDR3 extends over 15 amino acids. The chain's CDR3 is CASSKEGRGTDTQYF. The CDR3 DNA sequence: TGTGCCAGCAGCAAGGAGGGCCGGGGGACAGATACGCAGTATTTT.

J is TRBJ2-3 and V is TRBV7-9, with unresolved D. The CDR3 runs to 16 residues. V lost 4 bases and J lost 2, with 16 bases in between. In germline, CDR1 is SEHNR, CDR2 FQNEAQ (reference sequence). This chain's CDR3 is CASSSGTQLITDTQYF. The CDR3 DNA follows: TGTGCCAGCAGCTCCGGAACCCAGCTGATCACAGATACGCAGTATTTT.

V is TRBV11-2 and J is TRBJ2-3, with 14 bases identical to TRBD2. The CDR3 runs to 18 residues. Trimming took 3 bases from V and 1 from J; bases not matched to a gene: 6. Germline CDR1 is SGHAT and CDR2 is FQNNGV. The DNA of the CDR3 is TGTGCCAGCAGCTTCGGGACTAGCGGGAGACTGGGCACAGATACGCAGTATTTT. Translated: CASSFGTSGRLGTDTQYF.

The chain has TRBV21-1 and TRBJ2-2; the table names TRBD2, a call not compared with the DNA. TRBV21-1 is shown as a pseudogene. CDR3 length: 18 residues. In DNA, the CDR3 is TGTGCCAGCAGAAAGGTAGTGGAAGGGAGTCCTTACACCGGGGAGCTGTTTTTT. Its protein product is CASRKVVEGSPYTGELFF.

The CDR3 here is CSVEVGVGRNYGYTF. The CDR3 DNA sequence: TGCAGCGTTGAAGTCGGGGTGGGCCGAAACTATGGCTACACCTTC. This rearrangement joins TRBV29-1 to TRBJ1-2, with D hard to call. Germline V gives CDR1 SQVTM, CDR2 ANQGSEA. The CDR3 contains 15 residues. V gave up 1 base and J gave up 2 bases, with 14 bases separating them. Together with reference TRBV29-1 and TRBJ1-2, the CDR3 gives the full variable domain: SAVISQKPSRDICQRGTSLTIQCQVDSQVTMMFWYRQQPGQSLTLIATANQGSEATYESGFVIDKFPISRPNLTFSTLTVSNMSPEDSSIYLCSVEVGVGRNYGYTFGSGTRLTVV.

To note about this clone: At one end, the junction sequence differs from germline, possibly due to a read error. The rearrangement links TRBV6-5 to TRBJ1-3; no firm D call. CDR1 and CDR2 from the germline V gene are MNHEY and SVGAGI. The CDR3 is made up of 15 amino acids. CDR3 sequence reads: CASSYSRGPGDTIYF. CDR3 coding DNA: TGTGCCAGCAGTTACTCGAGAGGGCCTGGAGACACCATATATTTT.

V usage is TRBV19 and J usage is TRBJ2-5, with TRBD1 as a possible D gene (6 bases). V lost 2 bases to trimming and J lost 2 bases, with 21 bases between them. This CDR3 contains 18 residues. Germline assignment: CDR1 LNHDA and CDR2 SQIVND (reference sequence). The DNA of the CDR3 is TGTGCCAGTAGTATAAGGGACCGGGGCAGGGGTATACAAGAGACCCAGTACTTC. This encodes CASSIRDRGRGIQETQYF.

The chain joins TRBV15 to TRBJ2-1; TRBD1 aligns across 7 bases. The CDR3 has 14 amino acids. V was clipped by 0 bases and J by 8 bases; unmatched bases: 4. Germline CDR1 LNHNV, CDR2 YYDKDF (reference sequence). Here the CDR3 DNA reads TGTGCCACCAGCAGAGAGATGACAGGGTATGAGCAGTTCTTC. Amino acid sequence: CATSREMTGYEQFF.

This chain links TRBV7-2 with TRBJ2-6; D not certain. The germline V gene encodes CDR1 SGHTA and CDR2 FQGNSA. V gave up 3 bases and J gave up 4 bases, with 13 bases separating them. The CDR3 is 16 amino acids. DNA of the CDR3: TGTGCCAGCAGCTTGAAGGTGCAAAGAGGGGCCAACGTCCTGACTTTC. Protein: CASSLKVQRGANVLTF.

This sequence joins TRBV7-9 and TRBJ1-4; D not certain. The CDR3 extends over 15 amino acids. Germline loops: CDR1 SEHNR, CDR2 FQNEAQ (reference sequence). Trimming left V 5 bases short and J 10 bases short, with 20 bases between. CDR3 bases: TGTGCCAGCAGCGTCAACCGTATCCCGGAGGCAAAACTGTTTTTT. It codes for CASSVNRIPEAKLFF.

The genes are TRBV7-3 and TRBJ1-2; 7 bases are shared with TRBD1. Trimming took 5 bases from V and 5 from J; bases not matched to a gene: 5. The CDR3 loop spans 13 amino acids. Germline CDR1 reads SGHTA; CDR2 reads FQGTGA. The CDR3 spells CASSPGTAYGYTF. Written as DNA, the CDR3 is TGTGCCAGCAGCCCCGGGACAGCTTATGGCTACACCTTC.

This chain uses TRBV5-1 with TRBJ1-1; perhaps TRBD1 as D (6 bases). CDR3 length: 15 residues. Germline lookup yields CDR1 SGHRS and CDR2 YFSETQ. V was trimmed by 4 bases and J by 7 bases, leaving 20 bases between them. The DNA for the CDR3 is TGCGCCAGCAGCCCCTTCCGGGCAGAACAGGGTGAAGCTTTCTTT. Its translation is CASSPFRAEQGEAFF.

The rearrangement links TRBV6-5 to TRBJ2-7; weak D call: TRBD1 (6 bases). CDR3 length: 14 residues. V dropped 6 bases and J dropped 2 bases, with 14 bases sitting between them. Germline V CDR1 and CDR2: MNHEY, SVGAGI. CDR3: CASRRTEDPYEQYF. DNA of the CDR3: TGTGCCAGCAGGCGGACAGAAGACCCCTACGAGCAGTACTTC.

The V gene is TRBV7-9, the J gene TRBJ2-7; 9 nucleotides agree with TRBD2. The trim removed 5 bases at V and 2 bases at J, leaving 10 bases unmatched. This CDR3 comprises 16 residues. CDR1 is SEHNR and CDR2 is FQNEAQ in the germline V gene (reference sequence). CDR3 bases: TGTGCCAGCAGCATAACCGGGACTAGCCACACCTACGAGCAGTACTTC. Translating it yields CASSITGTSHTYEQYF.